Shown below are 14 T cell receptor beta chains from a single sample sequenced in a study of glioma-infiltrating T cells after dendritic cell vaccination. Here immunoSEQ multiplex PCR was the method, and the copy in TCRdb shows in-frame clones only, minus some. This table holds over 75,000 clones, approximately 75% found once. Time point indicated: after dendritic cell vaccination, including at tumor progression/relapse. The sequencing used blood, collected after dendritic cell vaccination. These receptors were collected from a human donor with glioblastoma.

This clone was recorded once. CDR3 sequence reads: CASSPTGGNEAFF. The CDR3 nucleotides are TGTGCCAGCTCACCTACAGGTGGCAATGAAGCTTTCTTT. The V and J genes are TRBV18 and TRBJ1-1, with D possibly matching TRBD1 (5 bases). CDR3 length: 13 amino acids. Trimming stripped 3 bases from V and 7 bases from J, with 12 bases between. From germline, CDR1 is KGHSH and CDR2 LQKENI.

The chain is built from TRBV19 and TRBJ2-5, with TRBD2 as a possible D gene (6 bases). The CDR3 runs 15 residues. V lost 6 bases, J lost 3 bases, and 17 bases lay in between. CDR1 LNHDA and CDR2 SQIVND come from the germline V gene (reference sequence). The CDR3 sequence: CASSEPGRTKETQYF. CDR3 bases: TGTGCCAGTAGCGAGCCGGGACGGACTAAAGAGACCCAGTACTTC.

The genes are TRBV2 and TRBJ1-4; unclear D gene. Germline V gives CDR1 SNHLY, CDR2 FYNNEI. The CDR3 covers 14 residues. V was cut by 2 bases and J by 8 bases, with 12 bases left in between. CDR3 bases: TGTGCCAGCAGTGAACCGCTTTTGCGGGAAAAACTGTTTTTT. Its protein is CASSEPLLREKLFF.

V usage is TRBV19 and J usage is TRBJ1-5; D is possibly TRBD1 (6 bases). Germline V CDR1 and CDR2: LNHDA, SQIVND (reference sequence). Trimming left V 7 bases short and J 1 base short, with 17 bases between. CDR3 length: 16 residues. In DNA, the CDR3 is TGTGCCAGTAAGGTCGGGGACATTCTAAGCAATCAGCCCCAGCATTTT. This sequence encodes CASKVGDILSNQPQHF. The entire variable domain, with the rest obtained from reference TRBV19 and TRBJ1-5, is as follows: DGGITQSPKYLFRKEGQNVTLSCEQNLNHDAMYWYRQDPGQGLRLIYYSQIVNDFQKGDIAEGYSVSREKKESFPLTVTSAQKNPTAFYLCASKVGDILSNQPQHFGDGTRLSIL.

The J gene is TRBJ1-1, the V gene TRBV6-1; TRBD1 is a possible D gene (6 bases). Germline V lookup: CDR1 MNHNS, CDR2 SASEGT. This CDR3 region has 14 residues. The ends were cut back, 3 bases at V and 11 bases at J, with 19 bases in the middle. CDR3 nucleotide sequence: TGTGCCAGCAGTGATTATAACAGGGCCGAGGGGGCTTTCTTT. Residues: CASSDYNRAEGAFF.

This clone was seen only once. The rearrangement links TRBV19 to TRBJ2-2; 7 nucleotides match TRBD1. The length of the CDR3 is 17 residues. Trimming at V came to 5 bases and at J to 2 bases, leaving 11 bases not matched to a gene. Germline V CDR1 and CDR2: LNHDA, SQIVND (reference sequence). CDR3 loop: CASSSRGSVVNTGELFF. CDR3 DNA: TGTGCCAGTAGTTCCAGGGGGTCAGTCGTAAACACCGGGGAGCTGTTTTTT.

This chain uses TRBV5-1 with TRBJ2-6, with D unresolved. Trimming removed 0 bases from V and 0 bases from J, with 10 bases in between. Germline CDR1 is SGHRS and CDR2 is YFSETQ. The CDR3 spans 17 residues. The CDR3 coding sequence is TGCGCCAGCAGCTTGGGACACGCCGACTCTGGGGCCAACGTCCTGACTTTC. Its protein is CASSLGHADSGANVLTF.

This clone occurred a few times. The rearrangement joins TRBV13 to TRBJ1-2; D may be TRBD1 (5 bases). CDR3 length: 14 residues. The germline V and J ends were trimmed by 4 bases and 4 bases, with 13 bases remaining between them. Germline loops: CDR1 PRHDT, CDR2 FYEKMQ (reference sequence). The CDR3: CASSWSGQGYGYTF. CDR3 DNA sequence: TGTGCCAGCAGCTGGTCAGGGCAGGGCTATGGCTACACCTTC.

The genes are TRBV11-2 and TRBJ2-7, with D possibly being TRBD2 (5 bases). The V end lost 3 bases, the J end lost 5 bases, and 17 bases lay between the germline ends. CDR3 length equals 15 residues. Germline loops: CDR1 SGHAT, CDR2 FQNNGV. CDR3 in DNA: TGTGCCAGCAGCTTCGAGAGGGCACCCCAGGACGAGCAGTACTTC. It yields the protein CASSFERAPQDEQYF.

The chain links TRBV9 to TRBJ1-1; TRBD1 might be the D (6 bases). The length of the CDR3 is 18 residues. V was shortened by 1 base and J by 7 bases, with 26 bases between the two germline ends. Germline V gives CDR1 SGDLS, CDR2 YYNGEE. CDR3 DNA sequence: TGTGCCAGCAGCGTAACTACTCCAACAGGACCCGAACAGGGTGAAGCTTTCTTT. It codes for CASSVTTPTGPEQGEAFF.

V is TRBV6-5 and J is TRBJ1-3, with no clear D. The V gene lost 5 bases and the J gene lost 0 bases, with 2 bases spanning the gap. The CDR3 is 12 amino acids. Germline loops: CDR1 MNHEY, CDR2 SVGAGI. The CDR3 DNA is TGTGCCAGCAGTCGCTCTGGAAACACCATATATTTT. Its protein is CASSRSGNTIYF.

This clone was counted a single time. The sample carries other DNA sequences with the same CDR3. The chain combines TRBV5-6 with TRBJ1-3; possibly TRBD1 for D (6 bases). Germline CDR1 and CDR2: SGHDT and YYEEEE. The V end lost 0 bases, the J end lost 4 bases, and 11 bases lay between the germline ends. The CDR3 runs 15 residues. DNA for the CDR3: TGTGCCAGCAGCTTGGTGGGGGACATGGGAAACACCATATATTTT. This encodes CASSLVGDMGNTIYF.

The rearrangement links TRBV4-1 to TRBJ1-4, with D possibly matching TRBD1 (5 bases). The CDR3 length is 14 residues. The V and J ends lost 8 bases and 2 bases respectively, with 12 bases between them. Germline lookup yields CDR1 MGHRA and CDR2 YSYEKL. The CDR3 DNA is TGCGCCAGCGGGGGGGATAGGACTAATGAAAAACTGTTTTTT. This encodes CASGGDRTNEKLFF.

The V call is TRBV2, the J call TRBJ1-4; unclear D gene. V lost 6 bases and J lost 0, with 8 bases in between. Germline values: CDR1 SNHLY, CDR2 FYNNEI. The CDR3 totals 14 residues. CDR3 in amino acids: CASRTDSTNEKLFF. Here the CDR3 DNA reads TGTGCCAGCAGGACTGATTCAACTAATGAAAAACTGTTTTTT.